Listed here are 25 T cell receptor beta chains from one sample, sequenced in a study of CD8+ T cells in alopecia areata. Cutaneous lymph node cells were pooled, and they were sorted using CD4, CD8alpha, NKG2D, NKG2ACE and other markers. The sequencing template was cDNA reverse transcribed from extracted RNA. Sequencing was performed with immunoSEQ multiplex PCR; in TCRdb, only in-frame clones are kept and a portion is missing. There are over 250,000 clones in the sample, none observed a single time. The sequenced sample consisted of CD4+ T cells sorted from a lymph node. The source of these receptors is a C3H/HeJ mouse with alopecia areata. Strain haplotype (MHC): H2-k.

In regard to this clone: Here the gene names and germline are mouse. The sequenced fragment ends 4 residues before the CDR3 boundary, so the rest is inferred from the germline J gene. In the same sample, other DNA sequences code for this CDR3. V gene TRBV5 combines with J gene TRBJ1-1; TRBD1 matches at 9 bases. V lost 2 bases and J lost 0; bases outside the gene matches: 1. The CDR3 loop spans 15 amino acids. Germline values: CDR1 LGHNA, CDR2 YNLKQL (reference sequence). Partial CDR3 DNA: TGTGCCAGCAGCCAAACAGGGGGCGCAAACACA. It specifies CASSQTGGANT. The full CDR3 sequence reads CASSQTGGANTEVFF.

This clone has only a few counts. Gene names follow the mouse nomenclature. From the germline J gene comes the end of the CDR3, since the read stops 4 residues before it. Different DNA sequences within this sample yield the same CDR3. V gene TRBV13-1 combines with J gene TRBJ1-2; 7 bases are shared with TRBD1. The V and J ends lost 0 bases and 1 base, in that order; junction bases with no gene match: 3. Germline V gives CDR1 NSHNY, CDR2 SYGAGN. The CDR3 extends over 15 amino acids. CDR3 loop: CASSDAGQKNSDYTF. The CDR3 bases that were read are TGTGCCAGCAGTGATGCGGGACAGAAAAACTCC.

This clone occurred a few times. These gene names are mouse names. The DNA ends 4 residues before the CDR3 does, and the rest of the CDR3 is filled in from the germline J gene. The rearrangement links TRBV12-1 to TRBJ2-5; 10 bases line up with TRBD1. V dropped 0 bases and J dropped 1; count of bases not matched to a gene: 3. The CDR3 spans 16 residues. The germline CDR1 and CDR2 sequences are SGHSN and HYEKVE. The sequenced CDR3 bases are TGTGCCAGCTCTCTCCGGGACAGGGGTTACCAAGAC. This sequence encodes CASSLRDRGYQD. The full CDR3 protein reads CASSLRDRGYQDTQYF.

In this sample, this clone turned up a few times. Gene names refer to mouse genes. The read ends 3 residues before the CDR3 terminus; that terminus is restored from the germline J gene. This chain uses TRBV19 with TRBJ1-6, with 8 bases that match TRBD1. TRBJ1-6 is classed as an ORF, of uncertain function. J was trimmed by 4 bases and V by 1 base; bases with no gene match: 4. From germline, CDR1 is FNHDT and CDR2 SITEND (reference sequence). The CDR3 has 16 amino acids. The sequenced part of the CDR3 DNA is TGTGCCAGCAGTATACGGACAGGGAATTATAATTCGCCC. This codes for CASSIRTGNYNSP. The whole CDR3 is CASSIRTGNYNSPLYF.

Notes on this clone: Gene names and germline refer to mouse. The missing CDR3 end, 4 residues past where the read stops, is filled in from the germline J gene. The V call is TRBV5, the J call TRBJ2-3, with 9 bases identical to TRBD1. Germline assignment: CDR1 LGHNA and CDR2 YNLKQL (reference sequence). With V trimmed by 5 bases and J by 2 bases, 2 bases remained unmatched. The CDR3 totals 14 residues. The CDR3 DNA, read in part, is TGTGCCAGCAGCAGACAGGGGGATGCAGAA. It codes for CASSRQGDAE. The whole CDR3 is CASSRQGDAETLYF.

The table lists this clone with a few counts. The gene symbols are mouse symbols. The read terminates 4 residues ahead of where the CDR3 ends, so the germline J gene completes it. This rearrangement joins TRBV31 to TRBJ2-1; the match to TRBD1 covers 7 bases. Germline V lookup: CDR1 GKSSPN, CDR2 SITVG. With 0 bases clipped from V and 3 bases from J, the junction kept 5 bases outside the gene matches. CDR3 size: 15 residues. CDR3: CAWSLQGRGYAEQFF. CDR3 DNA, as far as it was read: TGTGCCTGGAGTCTACAGGGGCGCGGCTATGCT.

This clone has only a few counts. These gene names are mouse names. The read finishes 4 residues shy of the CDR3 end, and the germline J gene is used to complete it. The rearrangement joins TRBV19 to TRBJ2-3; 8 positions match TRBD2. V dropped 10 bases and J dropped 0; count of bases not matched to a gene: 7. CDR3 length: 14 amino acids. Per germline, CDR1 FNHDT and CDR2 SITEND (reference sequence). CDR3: CASTGALSAETLYF. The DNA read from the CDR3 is TGTGCCTCGACTGGGGCCCTTAGTGCAGAA.

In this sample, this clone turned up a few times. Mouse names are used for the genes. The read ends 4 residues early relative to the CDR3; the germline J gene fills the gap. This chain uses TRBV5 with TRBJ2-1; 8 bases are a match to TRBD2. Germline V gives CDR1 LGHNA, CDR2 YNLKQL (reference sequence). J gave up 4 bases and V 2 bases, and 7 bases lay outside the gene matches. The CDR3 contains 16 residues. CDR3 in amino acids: CASSQYRGGAYAEQFF. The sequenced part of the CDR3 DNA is TGTGCCAGCAGCCAATACCGGGGGGGCGCGTATGCT.

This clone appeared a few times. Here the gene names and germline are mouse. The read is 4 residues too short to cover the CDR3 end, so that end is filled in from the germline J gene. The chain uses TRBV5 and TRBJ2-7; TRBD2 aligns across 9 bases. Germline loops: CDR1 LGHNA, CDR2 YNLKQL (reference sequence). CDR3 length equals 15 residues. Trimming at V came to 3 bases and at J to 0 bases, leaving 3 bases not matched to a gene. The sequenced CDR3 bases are TGTGCCAGCAGCCACCTGGGGGGGAGCTCCTAT. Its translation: CASSHLGGSSY. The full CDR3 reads CASSHLGGSSYEQYF.

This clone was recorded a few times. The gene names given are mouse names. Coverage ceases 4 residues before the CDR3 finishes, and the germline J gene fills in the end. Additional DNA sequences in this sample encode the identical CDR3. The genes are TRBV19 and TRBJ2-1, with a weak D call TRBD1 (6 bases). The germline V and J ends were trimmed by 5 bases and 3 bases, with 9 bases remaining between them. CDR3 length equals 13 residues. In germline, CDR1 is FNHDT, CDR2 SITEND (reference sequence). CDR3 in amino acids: CASRTGLYAEQFF. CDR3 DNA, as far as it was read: TGTGCCAGCAGGACAGGCCTCTATGCT.

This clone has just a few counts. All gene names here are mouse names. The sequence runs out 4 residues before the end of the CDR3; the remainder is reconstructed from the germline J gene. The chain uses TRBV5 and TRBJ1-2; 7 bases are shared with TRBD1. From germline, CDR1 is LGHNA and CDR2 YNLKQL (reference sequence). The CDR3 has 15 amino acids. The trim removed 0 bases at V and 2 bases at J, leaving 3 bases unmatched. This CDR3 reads CASSQERGQNSDYTF. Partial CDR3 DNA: TGTGCCAGCAGCCAAGAGAGGGGGCAGAACTCC.

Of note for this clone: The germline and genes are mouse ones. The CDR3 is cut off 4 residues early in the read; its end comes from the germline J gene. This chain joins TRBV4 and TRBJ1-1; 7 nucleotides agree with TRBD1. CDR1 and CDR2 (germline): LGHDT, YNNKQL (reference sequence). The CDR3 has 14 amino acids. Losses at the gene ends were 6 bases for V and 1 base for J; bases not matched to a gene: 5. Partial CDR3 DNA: TGTGCCAGCAGATTACAGGGGAGAAACACA. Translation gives CASRLQGRNT. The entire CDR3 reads CASRLQGRNTEVFF.

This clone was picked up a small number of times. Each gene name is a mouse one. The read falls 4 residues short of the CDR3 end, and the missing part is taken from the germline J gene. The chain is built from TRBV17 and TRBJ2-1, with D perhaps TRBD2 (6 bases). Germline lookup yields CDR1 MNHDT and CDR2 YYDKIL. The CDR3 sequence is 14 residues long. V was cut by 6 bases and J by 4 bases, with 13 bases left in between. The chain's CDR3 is CASSPWGGYAEQFF. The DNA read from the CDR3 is TGTGCTAGCAGCCCCTGGGGAGGATATGCT.

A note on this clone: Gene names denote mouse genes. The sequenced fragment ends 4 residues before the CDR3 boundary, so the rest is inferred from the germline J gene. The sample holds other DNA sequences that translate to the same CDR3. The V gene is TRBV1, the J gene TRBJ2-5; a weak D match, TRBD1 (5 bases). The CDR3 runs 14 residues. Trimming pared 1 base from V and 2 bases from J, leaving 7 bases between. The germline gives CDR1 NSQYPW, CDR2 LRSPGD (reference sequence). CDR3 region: CTCSAGRGQDTQYF. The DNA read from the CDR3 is TGCACCTGCAGTGCAGGGAGGGGCCAAGAC.

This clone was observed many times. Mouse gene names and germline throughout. CDR3 loop: CARGDNSYNSPLYF. The sequenced CDR3 bases are TGTGCTAGAGGGGACAATTCCTATAATTCGCCC. The chain employs TRBV17 and TRBJ1-6; a possible D gene is TRBD1 (6 bases). From the germline J gene comes the end of the CDR3, since the read stops 3 residues before it. TRBJ1-6 is reported as an ORF; its role is uncertain. CDR1 is MNHDT and CDR2 is YYDKIL in the germline V gene. Trimming pared 9 bases from V and 0 bases from J, leaving 9 bases between. The CDR3 covers 14 residues.

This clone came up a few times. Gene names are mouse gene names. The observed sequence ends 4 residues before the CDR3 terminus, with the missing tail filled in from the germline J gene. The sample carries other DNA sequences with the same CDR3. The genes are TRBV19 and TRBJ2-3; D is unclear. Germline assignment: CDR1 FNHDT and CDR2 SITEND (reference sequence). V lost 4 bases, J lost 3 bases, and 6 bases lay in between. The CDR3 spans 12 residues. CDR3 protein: CASSLRAETLYF. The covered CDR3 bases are TGTGCCAGCAGTCTCAGGGCAGAA.

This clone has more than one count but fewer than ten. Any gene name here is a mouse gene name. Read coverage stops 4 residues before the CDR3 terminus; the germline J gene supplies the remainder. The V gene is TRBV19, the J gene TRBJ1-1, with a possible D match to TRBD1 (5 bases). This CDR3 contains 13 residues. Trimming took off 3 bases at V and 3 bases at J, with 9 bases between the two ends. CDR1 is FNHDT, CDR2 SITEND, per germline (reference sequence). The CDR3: CASSTLRDTEVFF. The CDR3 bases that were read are TGTGCCAGCAGTACCCTCAGGGACACA.

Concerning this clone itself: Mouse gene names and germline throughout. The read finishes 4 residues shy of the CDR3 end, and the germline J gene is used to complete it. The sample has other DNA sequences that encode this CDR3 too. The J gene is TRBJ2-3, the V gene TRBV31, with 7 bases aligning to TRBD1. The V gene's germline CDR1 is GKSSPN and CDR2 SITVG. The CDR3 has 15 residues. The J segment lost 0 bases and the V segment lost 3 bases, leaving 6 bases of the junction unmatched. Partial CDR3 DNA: TGTGCCTGGAGCCCAGGGACAGCTAGTGCAGAA. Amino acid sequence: CAWSPGTASAE. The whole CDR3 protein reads CAWSPGTASAETLYF. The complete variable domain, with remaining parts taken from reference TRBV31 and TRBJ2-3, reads AQTIHQWPVAEIKAVGSPLSLGCTIKGKSSPNLYWYWQATGGTLQQLFYSITVGQVESVVQLNLSASRPKDDQFILSTEKLLLSHSGFYLCAWSPGTASAETLYFGSGTRLTVL.

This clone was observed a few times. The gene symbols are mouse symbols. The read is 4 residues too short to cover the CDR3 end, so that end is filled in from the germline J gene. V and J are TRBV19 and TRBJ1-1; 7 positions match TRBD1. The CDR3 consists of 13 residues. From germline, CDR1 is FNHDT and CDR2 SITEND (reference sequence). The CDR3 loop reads CASRKTGETEVFF. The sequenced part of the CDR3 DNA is TGTGCCAGCAGGAAAACAGGGGAGACA.

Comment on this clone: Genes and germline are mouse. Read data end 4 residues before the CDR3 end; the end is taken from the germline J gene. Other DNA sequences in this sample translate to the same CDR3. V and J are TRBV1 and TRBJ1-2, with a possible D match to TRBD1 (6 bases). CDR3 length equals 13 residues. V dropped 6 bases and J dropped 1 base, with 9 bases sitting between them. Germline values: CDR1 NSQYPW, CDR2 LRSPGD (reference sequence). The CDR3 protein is CTCSPGQNSDYTF. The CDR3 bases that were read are TGCACCTGCAGCCCGGGACAAAACTCC.

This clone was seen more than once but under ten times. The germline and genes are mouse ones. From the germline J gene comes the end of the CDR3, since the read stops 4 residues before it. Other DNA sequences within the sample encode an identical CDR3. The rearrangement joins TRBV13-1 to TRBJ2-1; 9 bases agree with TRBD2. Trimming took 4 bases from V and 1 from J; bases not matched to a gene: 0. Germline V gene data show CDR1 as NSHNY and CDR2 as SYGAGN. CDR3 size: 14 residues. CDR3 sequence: CASSLGGNYAEQFF. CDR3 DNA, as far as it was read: TGTGCCAGCAGTCTGGGGGGGAACTATGCT.

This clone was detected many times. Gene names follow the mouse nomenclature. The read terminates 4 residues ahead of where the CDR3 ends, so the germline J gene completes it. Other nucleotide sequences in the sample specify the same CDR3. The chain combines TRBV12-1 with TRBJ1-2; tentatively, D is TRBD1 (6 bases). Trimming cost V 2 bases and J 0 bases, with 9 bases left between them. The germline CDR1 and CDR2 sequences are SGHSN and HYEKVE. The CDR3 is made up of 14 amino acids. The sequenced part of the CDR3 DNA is TGTGCCAGCTCTCGGGACATTGCAAACTCC. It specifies CASSRDIANS. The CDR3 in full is CASSRDIANSDYTF.

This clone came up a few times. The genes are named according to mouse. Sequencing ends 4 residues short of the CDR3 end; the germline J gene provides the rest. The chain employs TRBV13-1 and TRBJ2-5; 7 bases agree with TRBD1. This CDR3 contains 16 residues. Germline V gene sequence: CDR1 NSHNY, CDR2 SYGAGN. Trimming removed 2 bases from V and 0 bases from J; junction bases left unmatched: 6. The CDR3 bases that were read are TGTGCCAGCAGTGAGCCGACAGGGCCTAACCAAGAC. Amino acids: CASSEPTGPNQD. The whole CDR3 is CASSEPTGPNQDTQYF.

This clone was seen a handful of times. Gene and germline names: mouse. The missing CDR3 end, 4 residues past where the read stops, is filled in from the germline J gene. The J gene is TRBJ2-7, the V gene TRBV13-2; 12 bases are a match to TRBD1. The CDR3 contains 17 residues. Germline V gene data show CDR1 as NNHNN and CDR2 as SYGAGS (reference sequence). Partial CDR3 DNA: TGTGCCAGCGGTGATGTCGGGACAGGGGGCATTGGGTAT. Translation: CASGDVGTGGIGY. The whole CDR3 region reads CASGDVGTGGIGYEQYF.

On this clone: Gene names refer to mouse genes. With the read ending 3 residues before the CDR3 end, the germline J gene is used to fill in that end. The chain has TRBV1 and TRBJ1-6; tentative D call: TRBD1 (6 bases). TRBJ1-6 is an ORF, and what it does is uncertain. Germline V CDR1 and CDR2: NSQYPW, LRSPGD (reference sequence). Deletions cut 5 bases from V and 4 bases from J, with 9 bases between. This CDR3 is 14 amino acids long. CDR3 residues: CTCSPQGYNSPLYF. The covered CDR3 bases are TGCACCTGCAGTCCACAGGGATATAATTCGCCC.